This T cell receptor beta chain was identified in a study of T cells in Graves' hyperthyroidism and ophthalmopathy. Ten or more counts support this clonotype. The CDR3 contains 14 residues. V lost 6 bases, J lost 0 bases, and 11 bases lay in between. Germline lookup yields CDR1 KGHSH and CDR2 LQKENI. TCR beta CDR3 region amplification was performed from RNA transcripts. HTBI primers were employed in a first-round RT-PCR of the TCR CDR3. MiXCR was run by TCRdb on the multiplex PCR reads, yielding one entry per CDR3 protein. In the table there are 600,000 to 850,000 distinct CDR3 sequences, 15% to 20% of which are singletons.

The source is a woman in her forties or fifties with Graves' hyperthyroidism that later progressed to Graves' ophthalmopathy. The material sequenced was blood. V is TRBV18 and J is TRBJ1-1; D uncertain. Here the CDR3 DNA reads TGTGCCAGCTCGCCCGAAACACTGAACACTGAAGCTTTCTTT. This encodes CASSPETLNTEAFF.